This T cell receptor beta chain was recorded in a study of T cell responses to AZD1222 COVID-19 vaccine. Study-wide results and limits: Only a handful of AZD1222 recipients, several in all, had baseline seropositivity. The study reported that nearly half of spike-specific TCRs target unmutated variant regions. Repertoire sampling occurred only after the peak T cell response. White British ancestry dominated among donors, who included more females, and clonal diversity was possibly underestimated.

Details on this clone: What it binds is unknown.

Using immunoSEQ multiplex PCR, the repertoire was profiled, and TCRdb retains in-frame clones only, with some absent. The sample has about 110,000 clones; 75% to 95% are singletons. This CDR3 is 13 amino acids long. The germline CDR1 and CDR2 sequences are LNHDA and SQIVND (reference sequence). V lost 7 bases and J 0 bases, leaving 7 bases between the germline ends. This receptor was obtained from an adult who received the AZD1222 COVID-19 vaccine. The sample consisted of peripheral blood, taken 28 days after the second AZD1222 dose. This chain joins TRBV19 and TRBJ2-1; D is unclear. Written as DNA, the CDR3 is TGTGCCAGTACGAAATCCTCCTACAATGAGCAGTTCTTC. The encoded protein is CASTKSSYNEQFF.